This entry lists 3 T cell receptor beta chains sequenced from one sample in a study of PD-1 blockade in classical Hodgkin lymphoma. Clones were read by immunoSEQ multiplex PCR, and TCRdb kept only the in-frame ones, dropping some. The table lists approximately 61,000 clones, roughly nine tenths of them singletons. Each patient relapsed following autologous stem cell transplantation, and prior brentuximab vedotin exposure differed. This material consisted of peripheral blood mononuclear cells (PBMCs), taken at baseline. These receptors all come from a human donor with classical Hodgkin lymphoma.

This clone showed up just a few times. The chain joins TRBV7-9 to TRBJ1-1; D remains ambiguous. In germline, CDR1 is SEHNR, CDR2 FQNEAQ (reference sequence). This CDR3 region has 11 residues. The V gene lost 6 bases and the J gene lost 8 bases, with 10 bases spanning the gap. The CDR3 loop is CASSYREEAFF. The CDR3 bases are TGTGCCAGCAGTTACCGGGAGGAAGCTTTCTTT.

The chain has TRBV19 and TRBJ2-1; D might be TRBD1 (6 bases). The ends were cut back, 6 bases at V and 1 base at J, with 10 bases in the middle. The CDR3 length is 14 residues. Germline V CDR1 and CDR2: LNHDA, SQIVND (reference sequence). CDR3 nucleotide sequence: TGTGCCAGTAGCCCCCAGGGGTCCTACAATGAGCAGTTCTTC. Protein product: CASSPQGSYNEQFF.

The CDR3 DNA follows: TGTGCCAGCAGCCCCCCGACTACAGATACGCAGTATTTT. Protein: CASSPPTTDTQYF. J is TRBJ2-3 and V is TRBV7-2; D is undetermined. The CDR3 is made up of 13 amino acids. Germline CDR1 SGHTA, CDR2 FQGNSA. V lost 5 bases to trimming and J lost 3 bases, with 9 bases between them.